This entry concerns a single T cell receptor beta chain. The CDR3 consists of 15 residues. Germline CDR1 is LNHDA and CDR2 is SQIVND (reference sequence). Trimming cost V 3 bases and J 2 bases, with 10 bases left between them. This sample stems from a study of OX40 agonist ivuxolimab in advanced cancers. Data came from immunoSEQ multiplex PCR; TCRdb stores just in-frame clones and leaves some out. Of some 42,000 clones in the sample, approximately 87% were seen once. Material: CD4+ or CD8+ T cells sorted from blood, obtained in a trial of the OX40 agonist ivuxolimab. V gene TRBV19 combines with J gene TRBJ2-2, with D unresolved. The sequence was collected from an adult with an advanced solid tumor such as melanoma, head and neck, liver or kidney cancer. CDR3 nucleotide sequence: TGTGCCAGTAGTATCCGGCAGCTTAACACCGGGGAGCTGTTTTTT. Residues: CASSIRQLNTGELFF.